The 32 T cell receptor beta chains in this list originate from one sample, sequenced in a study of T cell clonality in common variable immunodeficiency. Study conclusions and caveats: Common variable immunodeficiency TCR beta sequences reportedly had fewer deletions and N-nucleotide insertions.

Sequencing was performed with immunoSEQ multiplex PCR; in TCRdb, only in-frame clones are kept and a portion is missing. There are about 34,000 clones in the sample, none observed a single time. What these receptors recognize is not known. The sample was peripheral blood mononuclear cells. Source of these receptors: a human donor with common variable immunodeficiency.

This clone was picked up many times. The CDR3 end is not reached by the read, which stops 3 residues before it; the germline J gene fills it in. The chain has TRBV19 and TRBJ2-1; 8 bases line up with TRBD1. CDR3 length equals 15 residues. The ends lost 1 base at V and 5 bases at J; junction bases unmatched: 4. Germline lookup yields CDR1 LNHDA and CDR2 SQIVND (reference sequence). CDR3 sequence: CASSIAGTGNNEQFF. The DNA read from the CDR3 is TGTGCCAGTAGTATAGCCGGGACAGGAAACAATGAG.

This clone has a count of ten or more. Partial CDR3 DNA: TGTGCCAGCAGTTTGCAGCGGGGCAATGAG. Amino acids: CASSLQRGNE. The full CDR3 sequence reads CASSLQRGNEQFF. The V and J genes are TRBV27 and TRBJ2-1; TRBD2 agrees at 7 bases. The read ends 3 residues before the CDR3 terminus; that terminus is restored from the germline J gene. J lost 6 bases, V lost 3 bases, and 2 bases had no gene match. The length of the CDR3 is 13 residues. Germline V gene lookup returns CDR1 MNHEY and CDR2 SMNVEV (reference sequence).

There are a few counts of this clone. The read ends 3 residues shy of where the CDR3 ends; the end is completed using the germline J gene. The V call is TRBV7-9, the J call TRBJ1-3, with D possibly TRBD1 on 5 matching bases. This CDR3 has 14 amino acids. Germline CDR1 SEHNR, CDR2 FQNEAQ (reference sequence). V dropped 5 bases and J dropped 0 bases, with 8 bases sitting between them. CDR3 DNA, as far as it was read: TGTGCCAGCAGCCAGGGTCTCTCTGGAAACACC. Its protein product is CASSQGLSGNT. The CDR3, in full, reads CASSQGLSGNTIYF.

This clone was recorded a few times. The CDR3 bases that were read are TGCAGTGCTAGAGTGCTAGCGGACGACTACGAG. As protein: CSARVLADDYE. The whole CDR3 is CSARVLADDYEQYF. The rearrangement joins TRBV20-1 to TRBJ2-7, with 7 bases that match TRBD2. The read gets to within 3 residues of the CDR3 end, and the germline J gene fills in the rest. Unmatched junction bases numbered 6, after V lost 1 base and J lost 3 bases. Germline CDR1 and CDR2: DFQATT and SNEGSKA (reference sequence). This CDR3 has 14 residues.

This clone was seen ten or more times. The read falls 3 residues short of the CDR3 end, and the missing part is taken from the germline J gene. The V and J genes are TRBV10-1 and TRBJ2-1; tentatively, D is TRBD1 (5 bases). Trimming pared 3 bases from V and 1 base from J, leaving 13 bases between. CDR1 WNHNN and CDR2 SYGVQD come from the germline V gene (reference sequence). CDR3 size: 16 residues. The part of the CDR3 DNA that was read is TGCGCCAGCAGTGACAGACAGAACCCTTCCTACAATGAG. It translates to CASSDRQNPSYNE. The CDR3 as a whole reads CASSDRQNPSYNEQFF.

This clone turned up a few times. CDR3 DNA, as far as it was read: TGTGCCAGTACAGGCGGGGACAGGGGGAGGACTGAA. This encodes CASTGGDRGRTE. The full CDR3 sequence reads CASTGGDRGRTEAFF. The rearrangement links TRBV19 to TRBJ1-1, with 11 bases fitting TRBD1. The read finishes 3 residues shy of the CDR3 end, and the germline J gene is used to complete it. The junction had 9 bases not matched to a gene; V was cut back by 7 bases and J by 5 bases. Germline lookup yields CDR1 LNHDA and CDR2 SQIVND (reference sequence). The CDR3 is 15 amino acids. Complete variable domain (other parts from reference TRBV19 and TRBJ1-1): DGGITQSPKYLFRKEGQNVTLSCEQNLNHDAMYWYRQDPGQGLRLIYYSQIVNDFQKGDIAEGYSVSREKKESFPLTVTSAQKNPTAFYLCASTGGDRGRTEAFFGQGTRLTVV.

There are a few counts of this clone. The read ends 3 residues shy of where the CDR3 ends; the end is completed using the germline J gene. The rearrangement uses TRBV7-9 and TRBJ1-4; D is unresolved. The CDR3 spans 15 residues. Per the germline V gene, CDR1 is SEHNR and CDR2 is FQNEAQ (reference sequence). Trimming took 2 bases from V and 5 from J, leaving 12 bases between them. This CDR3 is CASSLSQSWNEKLFF. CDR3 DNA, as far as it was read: TGTGCCAGCAGCTTAAGTCAGTCTTGGAATGAAAAA.

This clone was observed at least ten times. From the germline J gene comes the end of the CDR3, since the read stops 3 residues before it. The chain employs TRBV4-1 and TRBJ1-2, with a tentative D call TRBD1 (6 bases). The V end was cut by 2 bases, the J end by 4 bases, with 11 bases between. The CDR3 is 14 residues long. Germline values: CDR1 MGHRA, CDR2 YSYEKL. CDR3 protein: CASSQPTGFYGYTF. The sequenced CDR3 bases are TGCGCCAGCAGCCAACCCACAGGGTTCTATGGC.

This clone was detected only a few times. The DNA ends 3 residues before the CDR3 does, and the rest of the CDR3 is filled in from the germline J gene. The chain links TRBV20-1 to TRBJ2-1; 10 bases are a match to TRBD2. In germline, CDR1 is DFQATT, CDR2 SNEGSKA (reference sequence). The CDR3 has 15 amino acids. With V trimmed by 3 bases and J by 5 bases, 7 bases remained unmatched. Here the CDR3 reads CSASTGLAHDNEQFF. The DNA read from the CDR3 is TGCAGTGCTAGTACGGGACTAGCGCACGACAATGAG.

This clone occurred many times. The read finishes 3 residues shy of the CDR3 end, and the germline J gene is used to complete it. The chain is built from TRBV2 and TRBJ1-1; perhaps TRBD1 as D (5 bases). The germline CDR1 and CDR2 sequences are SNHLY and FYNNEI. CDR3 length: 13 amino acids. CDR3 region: CASSEGEGREAFF. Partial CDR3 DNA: TGTGCCAGCAGTGAGGGTGAGGGGCGAGAA.

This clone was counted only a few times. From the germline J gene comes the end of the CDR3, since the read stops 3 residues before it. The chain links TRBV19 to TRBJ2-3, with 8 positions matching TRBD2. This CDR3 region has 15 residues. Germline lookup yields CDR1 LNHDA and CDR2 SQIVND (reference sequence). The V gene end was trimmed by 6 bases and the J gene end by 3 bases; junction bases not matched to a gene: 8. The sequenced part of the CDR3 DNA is TGTGCCAGTAGAATTGGGACTAGTCCTACAGATACG. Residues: CASRIGTSPTDT. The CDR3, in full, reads CASRIGTSPTDTQYF.

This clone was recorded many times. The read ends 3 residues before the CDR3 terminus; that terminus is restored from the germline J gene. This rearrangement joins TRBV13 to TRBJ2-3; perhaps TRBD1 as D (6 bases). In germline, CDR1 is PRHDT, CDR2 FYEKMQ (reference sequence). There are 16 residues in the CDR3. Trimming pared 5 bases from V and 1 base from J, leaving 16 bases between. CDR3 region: CASSGQRGSGTDTQYF. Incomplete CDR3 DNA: TGTGCCAGCAGCGGACAGAGGGGGTCTGGCACAGATACG.

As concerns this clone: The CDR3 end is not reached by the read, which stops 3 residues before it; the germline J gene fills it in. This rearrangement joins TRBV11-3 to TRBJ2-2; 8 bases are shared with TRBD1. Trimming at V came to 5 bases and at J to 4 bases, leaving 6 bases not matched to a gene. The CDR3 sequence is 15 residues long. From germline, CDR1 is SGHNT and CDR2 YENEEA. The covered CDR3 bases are TGTGCCAGCAGCCTTTGGACAGGGACCACCGGGGAG. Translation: CASSLWTGTTGE. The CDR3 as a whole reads CASSLWTGTTGELFF.

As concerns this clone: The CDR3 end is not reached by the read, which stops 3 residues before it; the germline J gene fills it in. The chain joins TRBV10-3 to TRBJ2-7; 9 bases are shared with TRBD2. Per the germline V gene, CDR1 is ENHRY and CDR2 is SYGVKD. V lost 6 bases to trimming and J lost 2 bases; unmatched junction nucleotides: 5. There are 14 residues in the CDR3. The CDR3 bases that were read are TGTGCCATCAGAAAAAGCGGGGGGACCTACGAG. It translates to CAIRKSGGTYE. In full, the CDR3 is CAIRKSGGTYEQYF.

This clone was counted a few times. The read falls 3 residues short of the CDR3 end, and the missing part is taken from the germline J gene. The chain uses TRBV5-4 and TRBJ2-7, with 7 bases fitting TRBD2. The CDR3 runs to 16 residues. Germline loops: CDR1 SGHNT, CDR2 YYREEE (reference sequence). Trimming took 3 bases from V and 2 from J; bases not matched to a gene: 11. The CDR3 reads CASSWASGIKAYEQYF. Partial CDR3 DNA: TGTGCCAGCAGCTGGGCCAGCGGGATTAAGGCCTACGAG.

The DNA read from the CDR3 is TGTGCCAGCAGCTCGGGACAGGGGGCCTACGAG. It translates to CASSSGQGAYE. The whole CDR3 is CASSSGQGAYEQYF. The chain joins TRBV7-6 to TRBJ2-7; 11 nucleotides align to TRBD1. The sequenced fragment ends 3 residues before the CDR3 boundary, so the rest is inferred from the germline J gene. The CDR3 is 14 residues long. CDR1 and CDR2 (germline): SGHVS, FNYEAQ. Germline trimming cut 4 bases from V and 2 bases from J; bases unmatched to any gene: 1.

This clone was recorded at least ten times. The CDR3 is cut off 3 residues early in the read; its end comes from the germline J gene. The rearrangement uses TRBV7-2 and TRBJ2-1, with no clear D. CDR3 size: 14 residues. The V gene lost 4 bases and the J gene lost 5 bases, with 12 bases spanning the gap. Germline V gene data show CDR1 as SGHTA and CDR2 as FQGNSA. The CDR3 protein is CASSYQGSDNEQFF. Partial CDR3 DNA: TGTGCCAGCAGCTATCAAGGTTCCGACAATGAG.

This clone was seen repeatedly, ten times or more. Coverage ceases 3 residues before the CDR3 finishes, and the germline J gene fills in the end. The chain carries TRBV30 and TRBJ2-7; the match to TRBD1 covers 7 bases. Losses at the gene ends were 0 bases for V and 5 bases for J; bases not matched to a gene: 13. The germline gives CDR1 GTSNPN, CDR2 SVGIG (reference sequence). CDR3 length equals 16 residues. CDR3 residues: CAWSVRETPGGNEQYF. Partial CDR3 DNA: TGTGCCTGGAGTGTACGGGAAACGCCAGGGGGAAACGAG. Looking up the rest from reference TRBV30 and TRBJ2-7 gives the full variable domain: SQTIHQWPATLVQPVGSPLSLECTVEGTSNPNLYWYRQAAGRGLQLLFYSVGIGQISSEVPQNLSASRPQDRQFILSSKKLLLSDSGFYLCAWSVRETPGGNEQYFGPGTRLTVT.

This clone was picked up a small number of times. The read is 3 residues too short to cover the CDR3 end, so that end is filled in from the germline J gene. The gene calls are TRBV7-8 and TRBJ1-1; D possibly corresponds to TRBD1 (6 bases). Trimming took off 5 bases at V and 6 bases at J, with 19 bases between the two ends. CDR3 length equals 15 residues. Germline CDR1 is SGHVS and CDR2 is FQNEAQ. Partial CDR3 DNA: TGTGCCAGCAGCCCGAACTACAGGGTTACCCCTGAA. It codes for CASSPNYRVTPE. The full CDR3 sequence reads CASSPNYRVTPEAFF.

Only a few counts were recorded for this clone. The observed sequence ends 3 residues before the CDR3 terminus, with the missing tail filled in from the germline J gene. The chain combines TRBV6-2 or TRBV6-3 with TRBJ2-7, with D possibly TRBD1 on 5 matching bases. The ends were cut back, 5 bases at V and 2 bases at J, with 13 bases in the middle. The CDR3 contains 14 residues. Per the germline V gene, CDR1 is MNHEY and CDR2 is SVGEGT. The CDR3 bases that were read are TGTGCCAGCAGTCGACCGGACACCGCCTACGAG. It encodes CASSRPDTAYE. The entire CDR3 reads CASSRPDTAYEQYF.

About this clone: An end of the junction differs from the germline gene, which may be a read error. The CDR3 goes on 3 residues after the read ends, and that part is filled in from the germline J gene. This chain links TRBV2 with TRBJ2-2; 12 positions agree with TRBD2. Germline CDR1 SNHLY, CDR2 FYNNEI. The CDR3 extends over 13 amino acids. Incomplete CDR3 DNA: TGTGCCAGCAGTGAAGGACTAGCGGGGGTG. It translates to CASSEGLAGV. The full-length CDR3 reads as CASSEGLAGVLFF.

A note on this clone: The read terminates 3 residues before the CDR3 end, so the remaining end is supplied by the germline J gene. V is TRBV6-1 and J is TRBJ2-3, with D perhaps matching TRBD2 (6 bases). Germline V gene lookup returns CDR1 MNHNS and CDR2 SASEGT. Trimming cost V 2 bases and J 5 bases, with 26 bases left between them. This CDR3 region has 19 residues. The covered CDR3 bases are TGTGCCAGCAGTGAATGGGACCTTGCAGGACTACCGGGCGGAGATACG. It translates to CASSEWDLAGLPGGDT. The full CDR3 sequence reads CASSEWDLAGLPGGDTQYF.

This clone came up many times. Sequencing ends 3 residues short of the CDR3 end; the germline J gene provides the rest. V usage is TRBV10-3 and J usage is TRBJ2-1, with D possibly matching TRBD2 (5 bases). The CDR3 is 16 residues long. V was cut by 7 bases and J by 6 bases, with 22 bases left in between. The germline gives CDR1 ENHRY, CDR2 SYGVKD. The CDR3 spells CAITHSGVRKSNEQFF. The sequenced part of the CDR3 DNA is TGTGCCATCACGCACTCCGGGGTCCGCAAATCCAATGAG.

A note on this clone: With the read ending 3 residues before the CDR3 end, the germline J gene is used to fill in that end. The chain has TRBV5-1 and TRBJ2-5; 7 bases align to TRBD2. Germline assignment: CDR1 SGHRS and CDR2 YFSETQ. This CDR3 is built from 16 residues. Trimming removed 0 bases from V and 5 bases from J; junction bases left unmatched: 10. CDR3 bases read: TGCGCCAGCAGCTTGGTAGTAGGCGGGAGTACGGAGACC. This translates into CASSLVVGGSTET. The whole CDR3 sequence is CASSLVVGGSTETQYF.

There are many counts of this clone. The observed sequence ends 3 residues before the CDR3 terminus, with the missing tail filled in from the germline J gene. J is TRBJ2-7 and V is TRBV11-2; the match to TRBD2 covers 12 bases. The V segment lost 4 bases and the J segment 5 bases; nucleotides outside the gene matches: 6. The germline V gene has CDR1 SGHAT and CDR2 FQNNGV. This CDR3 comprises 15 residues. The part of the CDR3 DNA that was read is TGTGCCAGCAGCTCACGGACTAGCGGGATCAACGAG. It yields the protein CASSSRTSGINE. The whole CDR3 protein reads CASSSRTSGINEQYF.

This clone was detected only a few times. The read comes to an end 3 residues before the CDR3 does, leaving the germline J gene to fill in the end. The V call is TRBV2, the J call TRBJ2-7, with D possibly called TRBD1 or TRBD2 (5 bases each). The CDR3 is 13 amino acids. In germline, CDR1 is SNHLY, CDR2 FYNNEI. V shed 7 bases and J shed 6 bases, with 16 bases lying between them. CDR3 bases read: TGTGCCAGCAAGGAGGACACGCTAATCGAG. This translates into CASKEDTLIE. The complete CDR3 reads CASKEDTLIEQYF.

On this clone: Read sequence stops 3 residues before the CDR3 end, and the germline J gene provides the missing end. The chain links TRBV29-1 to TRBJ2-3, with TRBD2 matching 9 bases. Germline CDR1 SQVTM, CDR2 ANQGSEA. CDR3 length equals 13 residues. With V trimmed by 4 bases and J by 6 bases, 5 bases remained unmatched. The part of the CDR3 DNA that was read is TGCAGCGTTGGACTAGCGGCGGTGGATACG. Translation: CSVGLAAVDT. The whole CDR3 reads CSVGLAAVDTQYF.

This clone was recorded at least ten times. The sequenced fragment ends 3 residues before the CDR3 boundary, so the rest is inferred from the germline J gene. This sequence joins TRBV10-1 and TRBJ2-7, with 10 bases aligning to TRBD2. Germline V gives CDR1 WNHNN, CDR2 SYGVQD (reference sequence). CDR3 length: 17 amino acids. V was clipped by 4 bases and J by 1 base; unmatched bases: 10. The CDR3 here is CASSAYSGTSASYEQYF. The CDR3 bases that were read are TGCGCCAGCAGTGCCTACTCCGGGACTAGCGCTTCCTACGAG.

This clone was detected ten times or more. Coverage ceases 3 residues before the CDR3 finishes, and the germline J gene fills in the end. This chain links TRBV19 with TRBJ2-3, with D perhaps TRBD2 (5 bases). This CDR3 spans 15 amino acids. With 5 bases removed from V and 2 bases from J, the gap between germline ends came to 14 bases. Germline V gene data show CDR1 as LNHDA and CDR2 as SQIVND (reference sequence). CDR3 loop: CASSERTVITDTQYF. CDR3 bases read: TGTGCCAGTAGTGAAAGGACTGTTATCACAGATACG.

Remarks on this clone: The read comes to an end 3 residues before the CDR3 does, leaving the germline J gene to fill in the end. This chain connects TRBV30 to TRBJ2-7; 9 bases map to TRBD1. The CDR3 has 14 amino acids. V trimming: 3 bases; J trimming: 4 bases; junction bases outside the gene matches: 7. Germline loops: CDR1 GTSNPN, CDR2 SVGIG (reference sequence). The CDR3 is CAWRTGTGRYEQYF. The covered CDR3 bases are TGTGCCTGGAGGACTGGGACAGGGAGGTACGAG.

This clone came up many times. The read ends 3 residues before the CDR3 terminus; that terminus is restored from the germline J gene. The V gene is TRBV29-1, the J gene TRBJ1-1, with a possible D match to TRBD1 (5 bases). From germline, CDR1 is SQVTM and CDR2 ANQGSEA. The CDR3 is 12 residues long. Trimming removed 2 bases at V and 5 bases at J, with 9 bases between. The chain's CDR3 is CSVEQGRTEAFF. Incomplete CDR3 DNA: TGCAGCGTTGAACAGGGTAGAACTGAA.

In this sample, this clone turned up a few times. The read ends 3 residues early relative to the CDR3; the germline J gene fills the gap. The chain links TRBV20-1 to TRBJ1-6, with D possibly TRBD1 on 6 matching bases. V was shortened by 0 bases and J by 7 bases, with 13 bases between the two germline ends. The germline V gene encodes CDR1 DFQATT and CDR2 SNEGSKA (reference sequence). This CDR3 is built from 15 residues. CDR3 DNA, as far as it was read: TGCAGTGCTAGAGATCTCGGGCAGGGGAATTCACCC. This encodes CSARDLGQGNSP. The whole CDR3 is CSARDLGQGNSPLHF.